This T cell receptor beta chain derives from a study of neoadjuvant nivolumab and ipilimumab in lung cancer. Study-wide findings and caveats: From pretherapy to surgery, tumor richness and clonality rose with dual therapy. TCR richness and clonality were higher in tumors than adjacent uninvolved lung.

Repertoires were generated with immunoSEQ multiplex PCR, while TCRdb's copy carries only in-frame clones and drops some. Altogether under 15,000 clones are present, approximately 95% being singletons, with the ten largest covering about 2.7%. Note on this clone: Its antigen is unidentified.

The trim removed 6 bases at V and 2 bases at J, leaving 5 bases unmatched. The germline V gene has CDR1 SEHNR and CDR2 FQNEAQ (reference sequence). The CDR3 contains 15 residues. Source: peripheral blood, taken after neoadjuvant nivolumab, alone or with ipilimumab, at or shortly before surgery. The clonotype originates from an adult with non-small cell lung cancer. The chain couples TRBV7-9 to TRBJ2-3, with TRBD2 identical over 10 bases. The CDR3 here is CASRRTSGNTDTQYF. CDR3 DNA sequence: TGTGCCAGCAGACGGACTAGCGGTAACACAGATACGCAGTATTTT.